The rows below give T cell receptor beta chains drawn from one sample of a study of blood T cell repertoires in COVID-19. This table comes from immunoSEQ multiplex PCR, and its TCRdb copy is limited to in-frame clones, with some not included. The sample shows roughly 70,000 clones, less than 75% of them seen only once. Specimen: peripheral blood. These receptors all come from a man aged 55 to 70 with acute or convalescent COVID-19. CDR3s include the opening cysteine and the closing phenylalanine or tryptophan. D genes are given only for firm matches. Clone size is given for some rows only: seen once, a few or many times, or a class if the clone is expanded.

- | TRBJ1-2 | TRBV3-1/TRBV3-2 | - | TGTGCCAGCAGCCCGACTGTACACTATGGCTACACCTTC | CASSPTVHYGYTF
once | TRBJ2-7 | TRBV5-6 | TRBD1 | TGTGCCAGCAGTCGGGACAGGGGCTCCTACGAGCAGTACTTC | CASSRDRGSYEQYF
- | TRBJ1-5 | TRBV29-1 | TRBD1 | TGCAGCGCACAGGGGGCAGGGCAGCCCCAGCATTTT | CSAQGAGQPQHF
- | TRBJ2-7 | TRBV4-1 | - | TGCGCCAGCAGCCAATTGGGGAGAGGAGCCTACGAGCAGTACTTC | CASSQLGRGAYEQYF
- | TRBJ2-7 | TRBV15 | - | TGTGCCACCAGCAGAGATAAGGGGGGGTACGAGCAGTACTTC | CATSRDKGGYEQYF
- | TRBJ2-2 | TRBV11-2 | TRBD1 | TGTGCCAGCAGCACCTTACGCGACAGGGTGAACACCGGGGAGCTGTTTTTT | CASSTLRDRVNTGELFF
- | TRBJ1-3 | TRBV25-1 | - | TGTGCCAGCATAAGTCTGGCCTTGAACACCATATATTTT | CASISLALNTIYF
- | TRBJ1-4 | TRBV9 | TRBD1 | TGTGCCAGCAGCCCCCGGGACAGGGGAGGGGAAAAACTGTTTTTT | CASSPRDRGGEKLFF
- | TRBJ1-3 | TRBV15 | - | TGTGCCACCAGCCTTGACAGGTCTGGAAACACCATATATTTT | CATSLDRSGNTIYF
- | TRBJ2-3 | TRBV6-4 | - | TGTGCCAGCAGTGACTCAGCGGGCACAGATACGCAGTATTTT | CASSDSAGTDTQYF
few | TRBJ2-6 | TRBV5-4 | - | TGTGCCAGCAGCCCTTACAGGGTTGGGGCCAACGTCCTGACTTTC | CASSPYRVGANVLTF
- | TRBJ1-2 | TRBV28 | TRBD1 | TGTGCCAGCACGACAGGGGGTAATGGCTACACCTTC | CASTTGGNGYTF
- | TRBJ1-2 | TRBV30 | - | TGTGCCTGGAGTGTAGGCGGAGACTATGGCTACACCTTC | CAWSVGGDYGYTF
many | TRBJ2-7 | TRBV7-9 | - | TGTGCCAGCAGCTCGACAGGCTACGAGCAGTACTTC | CASSSTGYEQYF
- | TRBJ2-5 | TRBV2 | TRBD2 | TGTGCCAGCAACATGGGACTAGCGGTCCAAGAGACCCAGTACTTC | CASNMGLAVQETQYF
once | TRBJ1-2 | TRBV2 | - | TGTGCCAGCGGGCAGGGTTCGGACTATGGCTACACCTTC | CASGQGSDYGYTF
- | TRBJ2-5 | TRBV24-1 | TRBD2 | TGTGCCACCAGTGAGGGGACTAGCGGGGGTGAGACCCAGTACTTC | CATSEGTSGGETQYF
- | TRBJ1-5 | TRBV19 | - | TGTGCCAGTAGTATATGGAACAGGGAGGGCCAGCCCCAGCATTTT | CASSIWNREGQPQHF
- | TRBJ2-3 | TRBV5-1 | TRBD1 | TGCGCCAGCAGCTTGGGGGGACAGATTTTCACAGATACGCAGTATTTT | CASSLGGQIFTDTQYF
once | TRBJ1-5 | TRBV28 | - | TGTGCCAGCAGACCTTCAGGGTATTCACAGCCCCAGCATTTT | CASRPSGYSQPQHF
- | TRBJ1-3 | TRBV2 | - | TGTGCCAGCAGACCAACCGGGGGGCTGGGAGGAAACACCATATATTTT | CASRPTGGLGGNTIYF
- | TRBJ2-1 | TRBV7-8 | TRBD2 | TGTGCCAGCAGCTTAAAGCTTCTGAGCGGGACTGACAATGAGCAGTTCTTC | CASSLKLLSGTDNEQFF
- | TRBJ2-5 | TRBV5-1 | TRBD1 | TGCGCCAGCAGCTTGACAGGGGGCGCCGAGACCCAGTACTTC | CASSLTGGAETQYF
few | TRBJ2-1 | TRBV19 | TRBD2 | TGTGCCAGTAGTCGTAGCGGGGACTCCTACAATGAGCAGTTCTTC | CASSRSGDSYNEQFF
- | TRBJ1-1 | TRBV10-2 | TRBD1 | TGCGCCAGCACTGACAGGGGAGTTACTGAAGCTTTCTTT | CASTDRGVTEAFF
- | TRBJ1-6 | TRBV6-5 | - | TGTGCCAGCTCTGGGTACTTCGGGTCACCCCTCCACTTT | CASSGYFGSPLHF
- | TRBJ2-6 | TRBV25-1 | - | TGTGCCAGCAGTGGCAGCTCTGGGGCCAACGTCCTGACTTTC | CASSGSSGANVLTF
few | TRBJ2-5 | TRBV6-6 | - | TGTGCCAGCGGCCAGGAGACCCAGTACTTC | CASGQETQYF
- | TRBJ2-1 | TRBV29-1 | TRBD1 | TGCAGCGTTCAGGGACAGGGCGGGAGAGGTGAGCAGTTCTTC | CSVQGQGGRGEQFF
- | TRBJ2-1 | TRBV6-5 | TRBD2 | TGTGCCAGCAGCGTCCTTAGCGGGGGGGACAATGAGCAGTTCTTC | CASSVLSGGDNEQFF
once | TRBJ1-4 | TRBV5-1 | TRBD1 | TGCGCCAGCAGCTCTGAACAGGGGAGGAGTGCAACTAATGAAAAACTGTTTTTT | CASSSEQGRSATNEKLFF
- | TRBJ1-2 | TRBV14 | - | TGTGCCAGCAGCCAAGATCCCGGCAGGGGCAGGGGCTACACCTTC | CASSQDPGRGRGYTF
- | TRBJ1-4 | TRBV3-1/TRBV3-2 | - | TGTGCCAGCAGCCTCGGAGGGTATGAAAAACTGTTTTTT | CASSLGGYEKLFF
- | TRBJ2-7 | TRBV27 | TRBD1 | TGTGCCAGCAGTACCTACCGGGACAGGGGGCTGGGTGAGCAGTACTTC | CASSTYRDRGLGEQYF
- | TRBJ2-3 | TRBV5-1 | TRBD1 | TGCGCCAGCAGCTTGGTAACAGGGGTGACTACAGATACGCAGTATTTT | CASSLVTGVTTDTQYF
- | TRBJ2-1 | TRBV4-2 | - | TGTGCCAGCAGCCAAGGACGGGACTTCTACAATGAGCAGTTCTTC | CASSQGRDFYNEQFF
- | TRBJ2-5 | TRBV20-1 | - | TGCAGTGCTAGGGAGGGGGAGACCCAGTACTTC | CSAREGETQYF
- | TRBJ2-1 | TRBV24-1 | TRBD1 | TGTGCCACCAGTGACGTCACAGGGGTTTCCTACAATGAGCAGTTCTTC | CATSDVTGVSYNEQFF
- | TRBJ1-1 | TRBV10-3 | - | TGTGCCATCAGTGAGTCGACTGGAGCTTTCTTT | CAISESTGAFF
- | TRBJ1-6 | TRBV3-1/TRBV3-2 | - | TGTGCCAGCAGCCAAGGCTTGCGCAGGGGCGGAGGCAATTCACCCCTCCACTTT | CASSQGLRRGGGNSPLHF
- | TRBJ1-4 | TRBV27 | - | TGTGCCAGCAGTTTACAGGGGCCTTTTAATGAAAAACTGTTTTTT | CASSLQGPFNEKLFF
- | TRBJ2-3 | TRBV5-5 | - | TGTGCCAGCAGCTTGGGACAGATTCACACAGATACGCAGTATTTT | CASSLGQIHTDTQYF
- | TRBJ2-1 | TRBV12-3/TRBV12-4 | - | TGTGCCAGCAGACCCGGACTAAACAATGAGCAGTTCTTC | CASRPGLNNEQFF
- | TRBJ2-7 | TRBV28 | - | TGTGCCAGCAGTCCCAGGGGTTTCAAGCAGTACTTC | CASSPRGFKQYF
- | TRBJ1-4 | TRBV19 | - | TGTGCCAGTAGTACGGAGCATGCAACTAATGAAAAACTGTTTTTT | CASSTEHATNEKLFF
- | TRBJ1-2 | TRBV15 | - | TGTGCCACCAGCAGGGGGCAGGGGATAAGAGGCTACACCTTC | CATSRGQGIRGYTF
- | TRBJ1-6 | TRBV7-3 | TRBD1 | TGTGCCAGCAGCTTAAGACCCGGGACAGGGGGTTCACCCCTCCACTTT | CASSLRPGTGGSPLHF
few | TRBJ2-5 | TRBV7-3 | - | TGTGCCAGCAGCAGGAGGTACCAAGAGACCCAGTACTTC | CASSRRYQETQYF
few | TRBJ1-5 | TRBV23-1 | - | TGCGCCAGCTATAGTCACCCTTATCAGCCCCAGCATTTT | CASYSHPYQPQHF
once | TRBJ1-1 | TRBV19 | - | TGTGCCAGTATGGCCTCCAGGTCAGGTGGGAGGACTGAAGCTTTCTTT | CASMASRSGGRTEAFF
- | TRBJ1-1 | TRBV7-8 | TRBD1 | TGTGCCAGCAGCTTAGCAGTCTGGACAGGGGTCTCTGAAGCTTTCTTT | CASSLAVWTGVSEAFF
- | TRBJ2-1 | TRBV7-2 | TRBD2 | TGTGCCAGCAGTGCACTAGCGGGTGGCGACTACAATGAGCAGTTCTTC | CASSALAGGDYNEQFF
- | TRBJ2-7 | TRBV7-3 | - | TGTGCCAGCAGCCCCTCTGGAGGGACCTACGAGCAGTACTTC | CASSPSGGTYEQYF
- | TRBJ2-1 | TRBV14 | TRBD2 | TGTGCCAGCAGCCAAGATAGGAGTAGCGGGCACAATGAGCAGTTCTTC | CASSQDRSSGHNEQFF
- | TRBJ2-5 | TRBV7-6 | - | TGTGCCAGCAGCTTAGCGGGGTCAGGGGCCCAGTACTTC | CASSLAGSGAQYF
few | TRBJ2-7 | TRBV6-5 | TRBD1 | TGTGCCACCGGGAGACAGGGGGCCTACGAGCAGTACTTC | CATGRQGAYEQYF
- | TRBJ2-3 | TRBV7-9 | - | TGTGCCAGCAGCTCGGGACTCCATACGCAGTATTTT | CASSSGLHTQYF
- | TRBJ2-5 | TRBV21-1 | - | TGTGCCAGCAGCAAACCTCCGACTAACGCGGAGGAGACCCAGTACTTC | CASSKPPTNAEETQYF
- | TRBJ1-6 | TRBV10-3 | - | TGTGCCATCAGTGAGTCGGACACGTCCTATAATTCACCCCTCCACTTT | CAISESDTSYNSPLHF